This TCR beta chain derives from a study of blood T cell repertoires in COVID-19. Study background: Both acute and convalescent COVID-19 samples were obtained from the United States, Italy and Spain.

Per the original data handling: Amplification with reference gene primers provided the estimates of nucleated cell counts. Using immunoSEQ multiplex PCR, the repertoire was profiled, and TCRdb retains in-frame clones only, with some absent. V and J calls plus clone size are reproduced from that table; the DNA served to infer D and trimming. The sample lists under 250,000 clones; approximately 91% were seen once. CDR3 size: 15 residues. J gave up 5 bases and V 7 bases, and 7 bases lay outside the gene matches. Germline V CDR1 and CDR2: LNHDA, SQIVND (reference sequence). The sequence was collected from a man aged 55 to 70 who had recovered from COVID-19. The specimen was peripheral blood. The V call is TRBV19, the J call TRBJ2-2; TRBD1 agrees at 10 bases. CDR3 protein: CASTQTGGFTGELFF. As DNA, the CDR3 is TGTGCCAGTACCCAGACAGGGGGCTTTACCGGGGAGCTGTTTTTT.